The source of this T cell receptor beta chain is a study of T cells after yellow fever vaccination. 5'RACE template switching produced TCR cDNA carrying a universal primer site and UMIs. MiXCR, applied by TCRdb to the 5' RACE reads, yields one record per CDR3 protein. The repertoire holds 250,000 to 350,000 distinct CDR3 sequences, with around 6.8% as singletons. About this clonotype: The antigen remains unidentified.

Whole-study results and caveats: Any FACS-sorted repertoire could hold abundant clonotypes that contaminate it from the bulk population. Across the CD4 and CD8 compartments, a small share of clonotypes was present in both. Weaker, the secondary response had a peak occurring faster, on day 5 versus 15.

Germline V gene sequence: CDR1 SEHNR, CDR2 FQNEAQ (reference sequence). Trimming cost V 5 bases and J 2 bases, with 16 bases left between them. The length of the CDR3 is 16 residues. This material consisted of PBMCs, taken more than 35 days after the first yellow fever vaccination. V and J are TRBV7-9 and TRBJ2-1, with D perhaps given as TRBD1 or TRBD2 (7 bases each). This receptor was taken from a young man who received the YFV17D yellow fever vaccine. CDR3 sequence: CASSPGGGGPYNEQFF. The CDR3 DNA follows: TGTGCCAGCAGCCCAGGGGGAGGGGGCCCCTACAATGAGCAGTTCTTC. The full variable domain, its missing parts supplied by reference TRBV7-9 and TRBJ2-1, is DTGVSQNPRHKITKRGQNVTFRCDPISEHNRLYWYRQTLGQGPEFLTYFQNEAQLEKSRLLSDRFSAERPKGSFSTLEIQRTEQGDSAMYLCASSPGGGGPYNEQFFGPGTRLTVL.